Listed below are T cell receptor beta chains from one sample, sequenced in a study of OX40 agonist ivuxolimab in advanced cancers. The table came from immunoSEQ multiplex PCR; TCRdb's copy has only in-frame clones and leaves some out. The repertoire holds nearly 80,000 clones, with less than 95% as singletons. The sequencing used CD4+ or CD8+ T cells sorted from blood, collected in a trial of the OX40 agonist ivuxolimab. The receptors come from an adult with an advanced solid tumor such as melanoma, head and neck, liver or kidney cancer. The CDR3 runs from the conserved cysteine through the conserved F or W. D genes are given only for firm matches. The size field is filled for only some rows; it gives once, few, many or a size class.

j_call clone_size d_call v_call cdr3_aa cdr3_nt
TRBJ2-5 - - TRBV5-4 CASSLTFQETQYF TGTGCCAGCAGCTTGACCTTCCAGGAGACCCAGTACTTC
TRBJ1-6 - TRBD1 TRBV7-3 CASSLHGQAGNSPLHF TGTGCCAGCAGCTTACATGGACAGGCGGGGAATTCACCCCTCCACTTT
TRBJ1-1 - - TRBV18 CASSRDANTEAFF TGTGCCAGCTCACGGGACGCTAACACTGAAGCTTTCTTT
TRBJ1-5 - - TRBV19 CASTPEGGQGNQPQHF TGTGCCAGTACTCCCGAGGGGGGCCAGGGCAATCAGCCCCAGCATTTT
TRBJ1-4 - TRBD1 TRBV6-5 CASRQGAIEKLFF TGTGCCAGCAGACAGGGGGCAATTGAAAAACTGTTTTTT
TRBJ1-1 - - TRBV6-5 CASLPSWHTEAFF TGTGCCAGCCTCCCTTCGTGGCACACTGAAGCTTTCTTT
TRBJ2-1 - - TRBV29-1 CSYRTGSNEQFF TGCAGCTACCGAACAGGGTCCAATGAGCAGTTCTTC
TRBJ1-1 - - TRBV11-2 CASSLKLTPESEAFF TGTGCCAGCAGCTTAAAACTGACACCCGAATCCGAAGCTTTCTTT
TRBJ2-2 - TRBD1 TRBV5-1 CASSLGQGAHTGELFF TGCGCCAGCAGCTTGGGACAGGGGGCACACACCGGGGAGCTGTTTTTT
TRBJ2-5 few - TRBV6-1 CASRAVPETQYF TGTGCCAGCAGGGCCGTACCTGAGACCCAGTACTTC
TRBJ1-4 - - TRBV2 CASSETNPLFF TGTGCCAGCAGTGAAACCAACCCACTGTTTTTT
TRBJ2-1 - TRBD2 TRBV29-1 CSVLNFAGGNEQFF TGCAGCGTTCTGAACTTCGCGGGGGGCAATGAGCAGTTCTTC
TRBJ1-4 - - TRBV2 CASSGGGGTNEKLFF TGTGCCAGCAGTGGGGGGGGCGGGACTAATGAAAAACTGTTTTTT
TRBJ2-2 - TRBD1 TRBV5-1 CASSGGQGGGELFF TGCGCCAGCAGCGGGGGACAGGGTGGCGGGGAGCTGTTTTTT
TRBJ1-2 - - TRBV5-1 CASSFGSPEGYTF TGCGCCAGCAGCTTCGGCAGCCCAGAAGGCTACACCTTC
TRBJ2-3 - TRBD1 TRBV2 CASSLRGTAFSTDTQYF TGTGCCAGCAGTCTTCGAGGGACAGCCTTTAGCACAGATACGCAGTATTTT
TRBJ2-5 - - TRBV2 CATGGGAKRVTQYF TGTGCCACCGGTGGGGGGGCCAAACGGGTGACCCAGTACTTC
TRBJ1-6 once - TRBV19 CASSGYNSPLHF TGTGCCAGTAGTGGATATAATTCACCCCTCCACTTT
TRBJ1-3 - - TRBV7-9 CASSPLAAGNTIYF TGTGCCAGCAGCCCCCTGGCAGCGGGAAACACCATATATTTT
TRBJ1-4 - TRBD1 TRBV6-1 CASNRGEGEKLFF TGTGCCAGTAACAGGGGAGAGGGTGAAAAACTGTTTTTT
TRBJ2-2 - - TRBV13 CASSLAHPNTGELFF TGTGCCAGCAGCTTAGCTCACCCGAACACCGGGGAGCTGTTTTTT
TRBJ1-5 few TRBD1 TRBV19 CASSTGGWSNQPQHF TGTGCCAGTAGTACAGGGGGATGGAGCAATCAGCCCCAGCATTTT
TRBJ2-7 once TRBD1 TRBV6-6 CASRPGGGYEQYF TGTGCCAGCAGACCAGGGGGCGGTTACGAGCAGTACTTC
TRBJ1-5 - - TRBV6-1 CASSESGHLSNQPQHF TGTGCCAGCAGTGAATCGGGACACTTAAGCAATCAGCCCCAGCATTTT
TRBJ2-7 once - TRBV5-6 CASSLTVSYEQYF TGTGCCAGCAGCCTGACGGTCTCCTACGAGCAGTACTTC
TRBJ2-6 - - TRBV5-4 CASSLFGANVLTF TGTGCCAGCAGCTTGTTTGGGGCCAACGTCCTGACTTTC
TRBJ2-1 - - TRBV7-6 CASSWSQVQFF TGTGCCAGCAGCTGGAGTCAGGTCCAGTTCTTC
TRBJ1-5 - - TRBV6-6 CASRQYNQPQHF TGTGCCAGCAGGCAGTACAATCAGCCCCAGCATTTT
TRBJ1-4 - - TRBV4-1 CASSLFPGTGGEKLFF TGCGCCAGCAGCCTCTTTCCCGGGACGGGAGGGGAAAAACTGTTTTTT
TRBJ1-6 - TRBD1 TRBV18 CASSPGTGRFNSPLHF TGTGCCAGCTCTCCCGGGACAGGGAGATTTAATTCACCCCTCCACTTT
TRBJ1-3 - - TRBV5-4 CASSRGGVPGNTIYF TGTGCCAGCAGCCGTGGGGGGGTACCCGGAAACACCATATATTTT
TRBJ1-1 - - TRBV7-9 CASTPPGANTEAFF TGTGCCAGCACCCCCCCGGGGGCGAACACTGAAGCTTTCTTT
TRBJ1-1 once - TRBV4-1 CASSQGRGDTEAFF TGCGCCAGCAGCCAAGGAAGGGGCGACACTGAAGCTTTCTTT
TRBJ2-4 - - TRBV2 CASSDQGGKNIQYF TGTGCCAGCAGTGATCAGGGGGGCAAAAACATTCAGTACTTC
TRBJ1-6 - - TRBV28 CASSFLQGRSPLHF TGTGCCAGCAGTTTCCTGCAGGGTCGGTCACCCCTCCACTTT